Included here is one T cell receptor beta chain sequence, with context. Its matching antigen is unknown. Then a second PCR, running about 7 to 11 cycles, was carried out with a sample-barcoded 5' primer and a J-beta primer mix. TCRdb recomputed calls from the 5' RACE reads with MiXCR, one row per CDR3 protein. The sample lists approximately 820,000 distinct CDR3 sequences, around 45% occurring once. The data belong to a study of blood T cells in healthy people across ages. Across the study: Template-switching capture recovered about one barcoded beta molecule per two T cells. Findings and caveats of the study: CMV infection status of these donors was not known.

J was trimmed by 2 bases and V by 1 base; bases with no gene match: 4. The CDR3 runs to 14 residues. The V gene's germline CDR1 is GTSNPN and CDR2 SVGIG (reference sequence). This rearrangement joins TRBV30 to TRBJ2-5; 7 nucleotides align to TRBD2. The sequenced sample was blood. This clonotype was sampled from a man in his 60s in good health. CDR3 nucleotides: TGTGCCTGGAGTGGGGTGGGGGGGCAAGAGACCCAGTACTTC. The encoded protein is CAWSGVGGQETQYF.